These 6 T cell receptor beta chains originate from one sample sequenced in a study of Ad26.COV2.S vaccination and SARS-CoV-2 variants. The method was immunoSEQ multiplex PCR; TCRdb's version includes in-frame clones alone and lacks a portion of them. Altogether fewer than 55,000 clones are present, 75% to 85% being singletons, with the ten largest covering around 43%. Sequenced material: peripheral blood, taken after recovery from COVID-19. These receptor sequences come from a human donor who had recovered from COVID-19.

This clone was found once. V gene TRBV5-1 combines with J gene TRBJ2-7; possibly TRBD2 for D (5 bases). This CDR3 region has 13 residues. Trimming took off 0 bases at V and 6 bases at J, with 10 bases between the two ends. The germline V gene encodes CDR1 SGHRS and CDR2 YFSETQ. As DNA, the CDR3 is TGCGCCAGCAGCTTGGTGCTAGAGGGCGAGCAGTACTTC. It specifies CASSLVLEGEQYF.

This chain links TRBV4-1 with TRBJ2-1; 7 bases line up with TRBD2. The CDR3 length is 15 residues. CDR1 is MGHRA and CDR2 is YSYEKL in the germline V gene. Trimming removed 7 bases from V and 9 bases from J; junction bases left unmatched: 15. The CDR3 loop is CASTTPGTGRSEQFF. The CDR3 DNA sequence: TGCGCCAGCACCACACCAGGCACCGGGAGGAGTGAGCAGTTCTTC.

The chain joins TRBV7-7 to TRBJ2-5; D is ambiguous. CDR3 length equals 15 residues. CDR1 SSHAT and CDR2 FNYEAQ come from the germline V gene (reference sequence). Trimming shortened V by 1 base and J by 3 bases, and 12 bases separated the two germline ends. Written as DNA, the CDR3 is TGTGCCAGCAGCTTAGGGCGGCACCTGAAAGAGACCCAGTACTTC. Its protein product is CASSLGRHLKETQYF.

In this sample, this clone turned up once. The V gene is TRBV5-6, the J gene TRBJ2-6; D uncertain. Germline V gene sequence: CDR1 SGHDT, CDR2 YYEEEE. The CDR3 consists of 14 residues. V was trimmed by 4 bases and J by 0 bases, leaving 5 bases between them. The CDR3 DNA is TGTGCCAGCAGCCCAAGCTCTGGGGCCAACGTCCTGACTTTC. Encoded protein: CASSPSSGANVLTF. Variable domain in full (rest from reference TRBV5-6 and TRBJ2-6): DAGVTQSPTHLIKTRGQQVTLRCSPKSGHDTVSWYQQALGQGPQFIFQYYEEEERQRGNFPDRFSGHQFPNYSSELNVNALLLGDSALYLCASSPSSGANVLTFGAGSRLTVL.

This chain uses TRBV5-1 with TRBJ2-2; D remains ambiguous. Trimming left V 0 bases short and J 0 bases short, with 6 bases between. Germline V gene lookup returns CDR1 SGHRS and CDR2 YFSETQ. This CDR3 region has 15 residues. CDR3 nucleotide sequence: TGCGCCAGCAGCTTGGGACCCTCGAACACCGGGGAGCTGTTTTTT. Protein: CASSLGPSNTGELFF. Full variable domain (rest looked up from reference TRBV5-1 and TRBJ2-2): KAGVTQTPRYLIKTRGQQVTLSCSPISGHRSVSWYQQTPGQGLQFLFEYFSETQRNKGNFPGRFSGRQFSNSRSEMNVSTLELGDSALYLCASSLGPSNTGELFFGEGSRLTVL.

This clone was detected ten times or more. The chain employs TRBV30 and TRBJ2-5; 7 bases agree with TRBD1. CDR3 length equals 14 residues. Losses at the gene ends were 2 bases for V and 2 bases for J; bases not matched to a gene: 5. Germline assignment: CDR1 GTSNPN and CDR2 SVGIG (reference sequence). CDR3 bases: TGTGCCTGGAGTTTGGGACAGTTTCAAGAGACCCAGTACTTC. It is translated as CAWSLGQFQETQYF.